These 5 T cell receptor beta chains originate from one sample sequenced in a study of shared clonotypes between healthy human individuals. Assay: immunoSEQ multiplex PCR; the TCRdb copy retains only in-frame clones and omits some. The table shows under 2,500,000 clones, with 90% to 96% occurring only once. Specimen: naive CD4+ T cells sorted from blood. Described subset: CD45RA+ positively selected. The receptors derive from a man aged 18 to 30 in good health.

The rearrangement links TRBV14 to TRBJ2-7, with 8 bases lining up with TRBD2. CDR3 size: 15 residues. The V gene's germline CDR1 is SGHDN and CDR2 FVKESK. Trimming removed 4 bases from V and 6 bases from J; junction bases left unmatched: 11. CDR3: CASSLYTAGAREQYF. The CDR3 region has the DNA TGTGCCAGCAGCCTTTACACAGCGGGGGCTCGCGAGCAGTACTTC.

CDR3 in amino acids: CASSFTPGSRDARGTQYF. The CDR3 nucleotides read TGCGCCAGCAGCTTCACTCCCGGTTCCCGGGACGCGCGGGGGACCCAGTACTTC. The chain joins TRBV5-1 to TRBJ2-5; weak D call: TRBD2 (6 bases). Trimming removed 2 bases at V and 7 bases at J, with 27 bases between. Germline loops: CDR1 SGHRS, CDR2 YFSETQ. The CDR3 length is 18 residues.

The CDR3 here is CATYRGQGVNYGYTF. The CDR3, as DNA: TGTGCCACTTATAGAGGGCAGGGGGTCAACTATGGCTACACCTTC. The V call is TRBV10-3, the J call TRBJ1-2; TRBD1 matches at 7 bases. The CDR3 is made up of 15 amino acids. J was trimmed by 2 bases and V by 10 bases; bases with no gene match: 13. Germline V gene data show CDR1 as ENHRY and CDR2 as SYGVKD.

The chain joins TRBV7-9 to TRBJ1-1; weak D call: TRBD1 (6 bases). Germline CDR1 SEHNR, CDR2 FQNEAQ (reference sequence). Trimming shortened V by 5 bases and J by 4 bases, and 14 bases separated the two germline ends. This CDR3 is 14 amino acids long. The DNA for the CDR3 is TGTGCCAGCAGCATAGGGGGGGTTGTCACTGAAGCTTTCTTT. It specifies CASSIGGVVTEAFF.

Details on this clone: Other nucleotide sequences in the sample specify the same CDR3. The rearrangement joins TRBV28 to TRBJ2-5, with 8 nucleotides matching TRBD1. Germline V gene sequence: CDR1 MDHEN, CDR2 SYDVKM. This CDR3 is built from 13 residues. V lost 4 bases to trimming and J lost 5 bases; unmatched junction nucleotides: 3. DNA for the CDR3: TGTGCCAGCAGTTCGACAGGGGTGGAGACCCAGTACTTC. Its translation: CASSSTGVETQYF.